This entry concerns a single T cell receptor (beta chain). The antigen this receptor binds is unknown. It has no much larger one-base neighbor in the sample; base qualities were not kept. Genomic DNA was isolated from the sorted cells so that the TCRbeta CDR3 region could be sequenced. The immunoSEQ Assay was used to sequence the TCRbeta CDR3 regions. The table comes from immuneACCESS by way of TCRdb, which keeps in-frame sequences with V and J called. Part of the clones is missing from these tables; in studies checked, under half for an unresolved V gene and the rest for unknown reasons. This sample has some 35,000 clones in its table, and roughly 87% of those were observed once. The ten largest clones take up approximately 9.7% of the sample. The sample is drawn from a study of OX40 agonist ivuxolimab in advanced cancers. Broadly, across the study: Ivuxolimab, which targeted the costimulatory receptor OX40 (CD134), was an agonistic, fully human IgG2 monoclonal antibody. Intravenous ivuxolimab was administered to patients every 2 weeks at six dose levels: 0.01, 0.1, 0.3, 1.5, 3 and 10 mg/kg. Of the approximately 54 dose-escalation patients, hepatocellular carcinoma was present in around 20, melanoma in around 15, renal cell carcinoma in 9 and head and neck cancer in 9. The dose-escalation cohort was over 70% male with a mean age of about 60 years, ranging from roughly 20 to 80. Patients were allowed to have had prior anti-PD-1, anti-PD-L1 or anti-CTLA-4 therapy, and approximately 40% of the dose-escalation patients had been treated with checkpoint inhibitors. Partial responses occurred in three dose-escalation patients: two with cutaneous melanoma and one with hepatocellular carcinoma. Peripheral TCRbeta sequencing was intended to test whether TCR sequence diversity was altered and clonal T-cell expansion was caused by ivuxolimab. The paper describes the monotherapy dose-escalation part (N of about 47 patients) of the phase I trial of ivuxolimab.

The trim is 0 bases for V and 7 bases for J, with a gap of 14 bases between the germline ends. The CDR3 runs 15 amino acids, cysteine and phenylalanine included. Only the CDR3 DNA is retained, 45 bases long and in frame from the first base. In the germline V gene, CDR1 corresponds to SGHDT and CDR2 to YYEEEE. Findings and caveats that apply to the study as a whole: After ivuxolimab, expanded clones were on average more numerous among CD8+ T cells than among CD4+ T cells. The antigen specificity of the clonally expanded peripheral T cells was not determined. At doses from 0.1 to 3.0 mg/kg, clonal expansion was seen in both CD4+ and CD8+ blood T cells between baseline and week 6. Low levels of normalized T-cell clonal expansion were also shown by some nonresponding patients. In the 0.1-3.0 mg/kg groups, partial responders had among the lowest normalized peripheral clonal expansion, particularly in CD8+ T cells.

Patients with autoimmune disease history or receiving systemic immunosuppression were excluded from the trial. Peripheral blood for TCR sequencing was drawn from every dose cohort at baseline, at cycle 4 day 1 and at cycle 7 day 1. The samples were drawn from a first-in-human, open-label, multicenter phase I dose-escalation trial of ivuxolimab. Adults with locally advanced or metastatic head and neck squamous cell, hepatocellular, melanoma or renal cell carcinoma were enrolled in the trial. Before TCR sequencing, CD4+ T cells and CD8+ T cells from peripheral blood were sorted into separate populations.

This sequence was found in an adult with an advanced solid tumor such as melanoma, head and neck, liver or kidney cancer. The sequence links TRBV5-6 to TRBJ2-1, with the D segment identity uncertain. The source was CD4+ or CD8+ T cells sorted from blood, collected in a trial of the OX40 agonist ivuxolimab. The nucleotide sequence reads as follows: TGTGCCAGCAGCTTGGGTTCCCGAGCGTGGAATGAGCAGTTCTTC. It specifies CASSLGSRAWNEQFF. The CDR3 plus the reference TRBV5-6 and TRBJ2-1 genes for the other parts give the full variable domain: DAGVTQSPTHLIKTRGQQVTLRCSPKSGHDTVSWYQQALGQGPQFIFQYYEEEERQRGNFPDRFSGHQFPNYSSELNVNALLLGDSALYLCASSLGSRAWNEQFFGPGTRLTVL.